This T cell receptor beta chain derives from a study of a mutant IDH1 vaccine in newly diagnosed glioma listed by TCRdb under 2021. Background on the whole study: Patients received eight vaccinations in weeks 1, 3, 5, 7, 11, 15, 19 and 23, corresponding to visits V03 through V10. Vaccination began 4-6 weeks after radiotherapy alone, or alongside temozolomide cycles in the chemotherapy-containing groups. Of the 25 to 40 treated patients, approximately 62% were male and about 38% were female, and the mean age was approximately 39 years. Before enrollment, most patients had been given radiochemotherapy with temozolomide as standard therapy, while the rest had received either radiotherapy alone or temozolomide alone. Six visits were used for peripheral blood collection: V03 (baseline), V05, V07, V10, V12 and V13. Longitudinal TCRB deep sequencing was done for 25 to 30 treated patients, wherever samples were available for exploratory analyses.

CDR1 is given as MNHEY and CDR2 as SMNVEV, both from the germline V gene (reference sequence). The junction shows trimming of 3 bases on V and 6 bases on J, and the gene matches do not reach 13 bases of it. Including cysteine and phenylalanine, the CDR3 has 16 amino acids. The sequence is cut down to CDR3 DNA, 48 bases in frame from base 1. A note on this clone: The antigen it recognizes is unknown. No clone much larger than this one lies a single base away; base qualities are absent.

Receptor libraries were prepared by the immunoSEQ multiplex PCR assay. Following the manufacturer's protocol, the hsTCRB Kit was used to amplify rearranged TCR beta chain sequences. Sequencing of TCRB libraries was carried out on an Illumina MiSeq. As for the original processing: The proprietary platform of the kit vendor was used for demultiplexing, trimming and gene mapping. The immuneACCESS repertoire file appears here via TCRdb, limited to in-frame rearrangements. These files lack a portion of the clones; in checked studies, under half of the deficit traces to unresolved V genes, and the cause of the others is not known. Clonal size and the V and J genes are those of that table, whereas D and trimming came from the DNA. Counted in this sample were about 39,000 clones; 80% of them appeared once. More than 12% of the sample comes from the top ten. What the time point label conveys for this sample: week 11, during vaccination. Each vaccine dose was 300 ug of a 20-mer mutant IDH1 peptide in Montanide, given subcutaneously with topical imiquimod. The donors had newly diagnosed IDH1-mutant astrocytomas of WHO grade 3 or 4 that showed loss of nuclear ATRX. The samples were drawn from NOA16, a multicentre, single-arm, open-label phase I trial in Germany that tested a mutant IDH1 peptide vaccine in humans for the first time. The DNeasy Blood and Tissue Kit was used to extract genomic DNA from EDTA blood for TCRB sequencing.

Here is what the overall study found, with its caveats: No apparent relationship was observed between pseudoprogression and alterations in the top peripheral T cell clonotypes detected by TCRB sequencing. Selection of PBMC samples for TCRB deep sequencing was based on availability. The authors stated that sample limitations prevented analyses of patient blood samples from being reproduced. Immune responses induced by the vaccine were seen in roughly 95% of patients across multiple MHC alleles.

Sample: peripheral blood mononuclear cells (PBMCs), taken from a glioma patient whose treatment included an IDH1 peptide vaccine. The clonotype originates from a woman younger than 45 with glioma. Some clones in this sample may be carry-over from other donors' samples. The chain couples TRBV27 to TRBJ1-2; the central 7 bases match TRBD1. The nucleotide sequence is TGTGCCAGCAGTTTCACTCCGGGGAGGGGGCGGGATGGCTACACCTTC. It encodes CASSFTPGRGRDGYTF.